The 32 T cell receptor beta chains given below trace back to one sample, sequenced in a study of T cells after yellow fever vaccination. One entry per CDR3 protein, called by TCRdb with MiXCR from the 5' RACE reads. The sample holds hundreds of thousands of distinct CDR3 sequences, roughly an eighth seen once. The sample in question was CD4+ T cells sorted from PBMCs, obtained 15 days after the yellow fever booster vaccination. Source of these receptors: a young man who received the YFV17D yellow fever vaccine.

The chain employs TRBV5-6 and TRBJ2-3; D is possibly TRBD1 (6 bases). Germline V CDR1 and CDR2: SGHDT, YYEEEE. This CDR3 comprises 15 residues. Trimming cost V 1 base and J 2 bases, with 11 bases left between them. Here the CDR3 DNA reads TGTGCCAGCAGCTTGTACACAGGGTTCACAGATACGCAGTATTTT. This codes for CASSLYTGFTDTQYF.

J is TRBJ2-3 and V is TRBV10-2; a weak D match, TRBD2 (6 bases). V was trimmed by 4 bases and J by 0 bases, leaving 14 bases between them. The CDR3 length is 16 residues. The germline V gene encodes CDR1 WSHSY and CDR2 SAAADI. The CDR3 reads CASSGISGTSTDTQYF. CDR3 DNA: TGCGCCAGCAGTGGCATCAGTGGGACTAGCACAGATACGCAGTATTTT.

This clonotype was picked up many times. V and J are TRBV27 and TRBJ1-1, with D perhaps TRBD1 (5 bases). CDR1 is MNHEY, CDR2 SMNVEV, per germline (reference sequence). This CDR3 comprises 14 residues. V lost 7 bases and J 3 bases, leaving 15 bases between the germline ends. Here the CDR3 reads CASTQAQGHTEAFF. The CDR3 DNA reads as TGTGCCAGCACCCAGGCCCAGGGTCACACTGAAGCTTTCTTT.

This chain's CDR3 is CAWIRAHGYTF. In nucleotides, the CDR3 is TGTGCCTGGATCAGGGCCCATGGCTACACCTTC. The J gene is TRBJ1-2, the V gene TRBV30; D might be TRBD1 (5 bases). The CDR3 runs to 11 residues. CDR1 is GTSNPN, CDR2 SVGIG, per germline (reference sequence). V lost 4 bases to trimming and J lost 6 bases, with 9 bases between them.

About this clonotype: Given a much more abundant clone one base away, this may be a read error. Because the CDR3 is missing its conserved closing phenylalanine or tryptophan, this is likely a read error. The J gene is TRBJ2-1, the V gene TRBV5-1; TRBD2 matches at 11 bases. The CDR3 length is 16 residues. V trimming: 2 bases; J trimming: 1 base; junction bases outside the gene matches: 2. Looked up from germline, CDR1 is SGHRS and CDR2 is YFSETQ. The DNA for the CDR3 is TGCGCCAGCAGCTTCTCTAGCGGGGGGTCCTACAATGAGCAGTTCCTC. This sequence encodes CASSFSSGGSYNEQFL.

This clonotype has only a few counts. The CDR3 DNA follows: TGTGCCACCAGAGAGAATCAGCCCCAGCATTTT. Translating gives CATRENQPQHF. V is TRBV6-1 and J is TRBJ1-5; the D is unclear. The CDR3 loop spans 11 amino acids. V was pared by 10 bases and J by 4 bases, with 8 bases between. CDR1 and CDR2 (germline): MNHNS, SASEGT.

The rearrangement uses TRBV28 and TRBJ2-7, with D perhaps TRBD2 (5 bases). V lost 6 bases, J lost 7 bases, and 16 bases lay in between. Germline values: CDR1 MDHEN, CDR2 SYDVKM. The CDR3 is 13 amino acids. This CDR3 is CASSPPGNREQYV. CDR3 bases: TGTGCCAGCAGCCCGCCGGGGAATCGGGAGCAGTACGTC.

In this sample, this clonotype turned up many times. The V call is TRBV5-1, the J call TRBJ2-3; TRBD1 matches at 7 bases. The CDR3 sequence is 15 residues long. V trimming: 2 bases; J trimming: 2 bases; junction bases outside the gene matches: 5. Germline V gene lookup returns CDR1 SGHRS and CDR2 YFSETQ. CDR3 protein: CASSFGTASTDTQYF. In nucleotides, the CDR3 is TGCGCCAGCAGCTTCGGGACAGCCTCCACAGATACGCAGTATTTT.

This chain joins TRBV5-5 and TRBJ2-5; 9 nucleotides agree with TRBD2. The CDR3 sequence is 14 residues long. Germline assignment: CDR1 SGHKS and CDR2 YYEKEE (reference sequence). Unmatched junction bases numbered 5, after V lost 5 bases and J lost 3 bases. CDR3 residues: CASRIAGDKETQYF. CDR3 DNA: TGTGCCAGCAGGATAGCGGGGGACAAAGAGACCCAGTACTTC.

There are a few counts of this clonotype. V gene TRBV4-1 combines with J gene TRBJ1-6; no reliable D call. CDR1 and CDR2 (germline): MGHRA, YSYEKL. Trimming stripped 2 bases from V and 7 bases from J, with 12 bases between. This CDR3 region has 15 residues. CDR3 protein: CASSQLLQANSPLHF. The CDR3 DNA follows: TGCGCCAGCAGCCAATTACTGCAGGCGAATTCACCCCTCCACTTT.

This clonotype was recorded a few times. The chain couples TRBV12-5 to TRBJ2-1; D gene uncertain. V dropped 5 bases and J dropped 0 bases, with 20 bases sitting between them. Germline V gene lookup returns CDR1 LGHNT and CDR2 FRNRAP. The CDR3 loop spans 18 amino acids. CDR3 in amino acids: CASGPPTGMARSYNEQFF. DNA for the CDR3: TGTGCTAGTGGTCCCCCAACGGGCATGGCGCGCTCCTACAATGAGCAGTTCTTC.

This clonotype was observed many times. The rearrangement uses TRBV7-2 and TRBJ2-2; D is unresolved. The CDR3 is made up of 16 amino acids. Germline loops: CDR1 SGHTA, CDR2 FQGNSA. Trimming stripped 1 base from V and 0 bases from J, with 9 bases between. The CDR3 spells CASSLVGSSNTGELFF. The CDR3 region has the DNA TGTGCCAGCAGCTTAGTTGGCAGTTCGAACACCGGGGAGCTGTTTTTT.

This clonotype occurred a few times. The chain uses TRBV13 and TRBJ2-3; 7 bases are a match to TRBD2. The CDR3 runs to 16 residues. The germline V gene encodes CDR1 PRHDT and CDR2 FYEKMQ (reference sequence). V was clipped by 1 base and J by 0 bases; unmatched bases: 4. The CDR3 sequence is CASSLVIAGSTDTQYF. CDR3 DNA: TGTGCCAGCAGCTTAGTGATAGCGGGTAGCACAGATACGCAGTATTTT. Drawing the rest from reference TRBV13 and TRBJ2-3, the complete variable domain is AAGVIQSPRHLIKEKRETATLKCYPIPRHDTVYWYQQGPGQDPQFLISFYEKMQSDKGSIPDRFSAQQFSDYHSELNMSSLELGDSALYFCASSLVIAGSTDTQYFGPGTRLTVL.

The CDR3 region is CASSGWTGGSGANVLTF. The CDR3 DNA reads TGTGCCAGCAGCGGGTGGACAGGAGGGTCTGGGGCCAACGTCCTGACTTTC. The chain couples TRBV5-4 to TRBJ2-6, with a weak D call TRBD1 (7 bases). Trimming cost V 4 bases and J 1 base, with 15 bases left between them. The CDR3 is 17 residues long. From germline, CDR1 is SGHNT and CDR2 YYREEE (reference sequence).

This clonotype was seen repeatedly, ten times or more. The chain carries TRBV4-1 and TRBJ2-2, with 8 bases aligning to TRBD2. Germline V gene sequence: CDR1 MGHRA, CDR2 YSYEKL. The V gene end was trimmed by 8 bases and the J gene end by 6 bases; junction bases not matched to a gene: 14. The CDR3 contains 16 residues. This CDR3 is CASGSPAGGPSGELFF. In nucleotides, the CDR3 is TGCGCCAGCGGTTCACCGGCGGGGGGCCCATCCGGGGAGCTGTTTTTT.

The chain combines TRBV5-1 with TRBJ2-1, with TRBD2 matching over 14 bases. CDR1 and CDR2 from the germline V gene are SGHRS and YFSETQ. Trimming cost V 1 base and J 7 bases; bases outside gene matches: 4. CDR3 size: 16 residues. CDR3 loop: CASSLTRTSGGNEQFF. CDR3 nucleotide sequence: TGCGCCAGCAGCTTGACCCGGACTAGCGGGGGGAATGAGCAGTTCTTC.

The chain couples TRBV4-3 to TRBJ2-7, with 10 bases identical to TRBD1. The CDR3 is made up of 13 amino acids. The V gene end was trimmed by 3 bases and the J gene end by 6 bases; junction bases not matched to a gene: 2. Germline V gene sequence: CDR1 LGHNA, CDR2 YSLEER. The CDR3 here is CASSQRTGGEQYF. CDR3 nucleotides: TGCGCCAGCAGCCAGCGGACAGGGGGCGAGCAGTACTTC.

The chain combines TRBV6-6 with TRBJ1-3; D gene unclear. The CDR3 spans 14 residues. V dropped 3 bases and J dropped 9 bases, with 15 bases sitting between them. From germline, CDR1 is MNHNY and CDR2 SVGAGI (reference sequence). CDR3 sequence (DNA): TGTGCCAGCAGTTATGGAGAAGGCGTTGGCACCATATATTTT. Amino acid sequence: CASSYGEGVGTIYF.

This clonotype was picked up a small number of times. The chain joins TRBV7-2 to TRBJ2-3, with 8 nucleotides matching TRBD2. V lost 4 bases and J lost 1; bases outside the gene matches: 4. Germline V CDR1 and CDR2: SGHTA, FQGNSA. This CDR3 has 15 amino acids. CDR3: CASSSHSGGTDTQYF. The CDR3 nucleotides are TGTGCCAGCAGCTCACATAGCGGGGGCACAGATACGCAGTATTTT.

In its sample, this clonotype was seen a few times. This CDR3 reads CASSLVVGGPGDTQYF. CDR3 sequence (DNA): TGTGCCAGCAGCTTAGTGGTCGGGGGGCCGGGTGATACGCAGTATTTT. The chain is built from TRBV7-2 and TRBJ2-3; a weak D match, TRBD2 (7 bases). Per the germline V gene, CDR1 is SGHTA and CDR2 is FQGNSA. Trimming stripped 1 base from V and 6 bases from J, with 17 bases between. CDR3 size: 16 residues.

This clonotype was observed a single time. J is TRBJ1-3 and V is TRBV5-1; weak D call: TRBD1 (5 bases). Germline V gene data show CDR1 as SGHRS and CDR2 as YFSETQ. The CDR3 loop spans 14 amino acids. V dropped 7 bases and J dropped 0 bases, with 11 bases sitting between them. CDR3 loop: CASRGPVSGNTIYF. The CDR3 coding sequence is TGCGCCAGCCGGGGACCGGTCTCTGGAAACACCATATATTTT.

The chain joins TRBV6-5 to TRBJ2-5; TRBD2 aligns across 15 bases. Trimming removed 2 bases from V and 6 bases from J; junction bases left unmatched: 10. The CDR3 consists of 18 residues. CDR1 is MNHEY, CDR2 SVGAGI, per germline. The CDR3 sequence: CASSYAGLAGGPLKTQYF. The CDR3 nucleotides read TGTGCCAGCAGTTACGCTGGACTAGCGGGGGGGCCCTTGAAGACCCAGTACTTC.

The gene calls are TRBV29-1 and TRBJ1-1; no firm D call. V shed 0 bases and J shed 10 bases, with 18 bases lying between them. In germline, CDR1 is SQVTM, CDR2 ANQGSEA. This CDR3 region has 14 residues. CDR3 amino acids: CSVEDYLKGWGAFF. For the CDR3, the DNA is TGCAGCGTTGAAGATTATCTAAAAGGATGGGGAGCTTTCTTT.

The chain carries TRBV7-2 and TRBJ1-2; tentatively, D is TRBD1 (5 bases). The germline CDR1 and CDR2 sequences are SGHTA and FQGNSA. V was pared by 4 bases and J by 8 bases, with 14 bases between. The CDR3 consists of 13 residues. CDR3 nucleotide sequence: TGTGCCAGCAGCTCCGGGGCACCTGGAGGCTACACCTTC. Its translation: CASSSGAPGGYTF.

This chain links TRBV11-2 with TRBJ2-6; possibly TRBD1 or TRBD2 for D (5 bases each). The germline gives CDR1 SGHAT, CDR2 FQNNGV. V lost 1 base to trimming and J lost 4 bases, with 14 bases between them. The length of the CDR3 is 17 residues. The CDR3: CASSLGKIRDGANVLTF. The CDR3, as DNA: TGTGCCAGCAGCTTAGGGAAGATCAGGGACGGGGCCAACGTCCTGACTTTC.

This clonotype showed up just once. This chain connects TRBV20-1 to TRBJ2-5; 7 nucleotides match TRBD2. With V trimmed by 1 base and J by 10 bases, 3 bases remained unmatched. CDR3 length equals 11 residues. CDR1 and CDR2 from the germline V gene are DFQATT and SNEGSKA (reference sequence). CDR3 sequence reads: CSARVPGGQYF. Written as DNA, the CDR3 is TGCAGTGCTAGAGTCCCGGGGGGCCAGTACTTC.

This clonotype occurred many times. V and J are TRBV20-1 and TRBJ2-7, with 7 bases identical to TRBD2. V dropped 5 bases and J dropped 6; count of bases not matched to a gene: 13. The germline gives CDR1 DFQATT, CDR2 SNEGSKA (reference sequence). CDR3 length: 14 residues. The CDR3: CSARRGAGPSEQYF. The CDR3 bases are TGCAGTGCTCGTCGGGGAGCGGGGCCCTCCGAGCAGTACTTC.

The V and J genes are TRBV6-5 and TRBJ2-3; D tentatively fits TRBD1 or TRBD2 (5 bases each). CDR3 length: 15 amino acids. Between the trimmed V and J ends, which lost 4 bases and 4 bases, there was a span of 15 bases. Germline CDR1 and CDR2: MNHEY and SVGAGI. The CDR3 is CASSSRGQVADTQYF. In DNA, the CDR3 is TGTGCCAGCAGTTCCCGGGGCCAAGTTGCAGATACGCAGTATTTT.

The gene calls are TRBV20-1 and TRBJ1-6; D is possibly TRBD1 (6 bases). From germline, CDR1 is DFQATT and CDR2 SNEGSKA (reference sequence). With 3 bases removed from V and 8 bases from J, the gap between germline ends came to 11 bases. The CDR3 spans 13 residues. This CDR3 is CSAREEGDSPLHF. The CDR3 DNA reads as TGCAGTGCTAGGGAAGAGGGGGATTCACCCCTCCACTTT.

This clonotype showed up many times. This rearrangement joins TRBV10-2 to TRBJ2-3, with TRBD2 matching over 11 bases. The CDR3 has 18 residues. CDR1 and CDR2 (germline): WSHSY, SAAADI. J gave up 2 bases and V 3 bases, and 10 bases lay outside the gene matches. The CDR3: CASSDGRLAGRITDTQYF. The CDR3 DNA follows: TGCGCCAGCAGTGACGGACGACTAGCGGGGCGCATCACAGATACGCAGTATTTT.

This clonotype has ten or more counts. The rearrangement uses TRBV6-6 and TRBJ1-6; TRBD1 aligns across 10 bases. In germline, CDR1 is MNHNY, CDR2 SVGAGI (reference sequence). V lost 6 bases and J lost 8; bases outside the gene matches: 4. This CDR3 contains 14 residues. The CDR3 spells CASRPGTGDSPLHF. DNA of the CDR3: TGTGCCAGCAGACCCGGGACAGGGGATTCACCCCTCCACTTT.

This clonotype appeared a single time. The chain combines TRBV4-2 with TRBJ1-5; D possibly corresponds to TRBD1 (6 bases). Germline V gene sequence: CDR1 LGHNA, CDR2 YNFKEQ. V dropped 0 bases and J dropped 4 bases, with 10 bases sitting between them. The CDR3 covers 15 residues. In nucleotides, the CDR3 is TGTGCCAGCAGCCAAGACCAGGGGCTAAATCAGCCCCAGCATTTT. Translation gives CASSQDQGLNQPQHF.